These 21 T cell receptor beta chains were sequenced from one sample in a study of blood T cells in healthy people across ages. A second about 6 to 12 cycle PCR used barcoded and J-beta primers. TCRdb fed the 5' RACE reads into MiXCR, producing one record per CDR3 protein. Of about 570,000 distinct CDR3 sequences listed, roughly 29% are singletons. Sequencing input: blood. These receptors were taken from a woman in her seventies in good health.

J is TRBJ1-1 and V is TRBV2; D is undetermined. The CDR3 loop spans 14 amino acids. V was clipped by 6 bases and J by 1 base, with 12 bases between them. Germline CDR1 SNHLY, CDR2 FYNNEI. The CDR3 bases are TGTGCCAGCAGAGGCCAGACCGCGAACACTGAAGCTTTCTTT. It translates to CASRGQTANTEAFF.

The chain couples TRBV12-3 or TRBV12-4 to TRBJ2-1; 10 bases agree with TRBD2. This CDR3 region has 14 residues. With 8 bases clipped from V and 10 bases from J, the junction kept 11 bases outside the gene matches. In nucleotides, the CDR3 is TGTGCCAGCGTGACTAGCGGGTACCTCAGGGAGCAGTTCTTC. Its protein is CASVTSGYLREQFF.

This clonotype was detected a few times. The rearrangement links TRBV20-1 to TRBJ1-2; maybe TRBD1 (5 bases). The CDR3 loop spans 15 amino acids. Trimming cost V 0 bases and J 2 bases, with 13 bases left between them. CDR1 DFQATT and CDR2 SNEGSKA come from the germline V gene (reference sequence). CDR3 nucleotide sequence: TGCAGTGCTAGAGATGAGGGGCGAAGAAACTATGGCTACACCTTC. This sequence encodes CSARDEGRRNYGYTF.

The chain couples TRBV20-1 to TRBJ1-1; D is unresolved. CDR3 length equals 11 residues. CDR1 and CDR2 (germline): DFQATT, SNEGSKA (reference sequence). Trimming left V 1 base short and J 3 bases short, with 3 bases between. CDR3 protein: CSARGHTEAFF. Here the CDR3 DNA reads TGCAGTGCTAGAGGTCACACTGAAGCTTTCTTT.

The chain joins TRBV10-3 to TRBJ1-3; no definite D call. With 8 bases removed from V and 0 bases from J, the gap between germline ends came to 8 bases. Per the germline V gene, CDR1 is ENHRY and CDR2 is SYGVKD. The CDR3 sequence is 13 residues long. Here the CDR3 DNA reads TGTGCCATCGGCGGAGACTCTGGAAACACCATATATTTT. Translating it yields CAIGGDSGNTIYF.

This rearrangement joins TRBV12-3 or TRBV12-4 to TRBJ2-3; 7 bases match TRBD2. Trimming cost V 6 bases and J 7 bases; bases outside gene matches: 4. The CDR3 is made up of 12 amino acids. CDR3 sequence reads: CASSWGGYTQYF. CDR3 sequence (DNA): TGTGCCAGCAGCTGGGGGGGTTATACGCAGTATTTT.

This chain joins TRBV5-1 and TRBJ2-1; possible D gene TRBD1, 6 bases. The germline V and J ends were trimmed by 0 bases and 3 bases, with 25 bases remaining between them. Germline CDR1 reads SGHRS; CDR2 reads YFSETQ. The CDR3 extends over 20 amino acids. The CDR3 sequence is CASSLEASFYQGSYYNEQFF. The CDR3 bases are TGCGCCAGCAGCTTGGAAGCCTCCTTTTACCAGGGGAGTTACTACAATGAGCAGTTCTTC.

The chain is built from TRBV9 and TRBJ1-4, with TRBD1 identical over 9 bases. This CDR3 has 19 residues. The V gene end was trimmed by 0 bases and the J gene end by 3 bases; junction bases not matched to a gene: 12. Germline CDR1 is SGDLS and CDR2 is YYNGEE. The CDR3 region is CASSVGIKDRGTANEKLFF. CDR3 bases: TGTGCCAGCAGCGTAGGCATTAAGGACAGGGGAACAGCTAATGAAAAACTGTTTTTT.

This chain links TRBV29-1 with TRBJ2-5, with no clear D. The V end lost 7 bases, the J end lost 5 bases, and 20 bases lay between the germline ends. CDR1 and CDR2 (germline): SQVTM, ANQGSEA. The CDR3 contains 14 residues. The CDR3 DNA sequence: TGCAGCGCCGAACTCTACGACGGACGCGAGACCCAGTACTTC. As protein: CSAELYDGRETQYF.

This clonotype showed up just a few times. This rearrangement joins TRBV6-5 to TRBJ2-7; perhaps TRBD2 as D (5 bases). CDR1 and CDR2 from the germline V gene are MNHEY and SVGAGI. V was trimmed by 7 bases and J by 0 bases, leaving 7 bases between them. The CDR3 loop spans 12 amino acids. CDR3 in amino acids: CASTSPSYEQYF. The CDR3 DNA reads TGTGCCAGCACTAGCCCCTCCTACGAGCAGTACTTC.

This chain links TRBV4-3 with TRBJ2-7; TRBD2 matches at 8 bases. This CDR3 has 13 residues. Germline CDR1 LGHNA, CDR2 YSLEER. The V segment lost 1 base and the J segment 7 bases; nucleotides outside the gene matches: 3. CDR3 nucleotides: TGCGCCAGCAGCCAAGGAATAGCGGGAGAGCAGTACTTC. It codes for CASSQGIAGEQYF.

The chain couples TRBV10-3 to TRBJ2-3; D assignment may be TRBD1 or TRBD2 (6 bases each). This CDR3 has 13 amino acids. Trimming left V 7 bases short and J 4 bases short, with 12 bases between. Germline V gene lookup returns CDR1 ENHRY and CDR2 SYGVKD. The CDR3 sequence is CAINGGGSDTQYF. CDR3 DNA: TGTGCCATCAACGGGGGCGGATCAGATACGCAGTATTTT.

This clonotype was found once. The chain couples TRBV7-8 to TRBJ2-5, with D unresolved. The CDR3 is 13 residues long. Trimming pared 3 bases from V and 7 bases from J, leaving 12 bases between. CDR1 is SGHVS and CDR2 is FQNEAQ in the germline V gene. CDR3 in amino acids: CASSFLSPGTQYF. Written as DNA, the CDR3 is TGTGCCAGCAGCTTTTTAAGTCCGGGGACCCAGTACTTC.

Details on this clonotype: A read error may be the cause here, since a much bigger clone is one base away. This chain connects TRBV28 to TRBJ1-6; D is ambiguous. Germline values: CDR1 MDHEN, CDR2 SYDVKM. This CDR3 is 13 amino acids long. The DNA for the CDR3 is TGTGCCAGCAGTTTACCCCCCCGATCACCCCTCTACTTT. This gives the protein CASSLPPRSPLYF.

The chain joins TRBV12-3 or TRBV12-4 to TRBJ2-7, with 10 bases that match TRBD1. The CDR3 contains 14 residues. V shed 7 bases and J 5 bases; nucleotides not matched to a gene: 8. The CDR3 DNA reads as TGTGCCAGCAAAAAGACAGGGGGCTTCCACGAGCAGTACTTC. Translating it yields CASKKTGGFHEQYF.

This chain connects TRBV6-5 to TRBJ2-6, with TRBD1 matching 9 bases. Trimming cost V 5 bases and J 0 bases; bases outside gene matches: 5. Germline loops: CDR1 MNHEY, CDR2 SVGAGI. This CDR3 region has 17 residues. The CDR3 is CASSRTGVLSGANVLTF. The DNA for the CDR3 is TGTGCCAGCAGTCGGACAGGGGTCCTCTCTGGGGCCAACGTCCTGACTTTC.

This chain uses TRBV7-2 with TRBJ2-5; tentatively, D is TRBD2 (6 bases). This CDR3 is 15 amino acids long. V shed 2 bases and J shed 3 bases, with 13 bases lying between them. Germline loops: CDR1 SGHTA, CDR2 FQGNSA. CDR3 sequence (DNA): TGTGCCAGCAGCTTATGGGGGACTGGGGAAGAGACCCAGTACTTC. Its translation is CASSLWGTGEETQYF.

This clonotype showed up just a few times. The junction departs from the called germline gene at one end, perhaps through a read error. The chain links TRBV7-2 to TRBJ1-4; 8 bases are a match to TRBD1. Germline CDR1 SGHTA, CDR2 FQGNSA. The CDR3 loop spans 16 amino acids. The CDR3 coding sequence is TGTGCCAGCAGCCCGAACGGACAGGGTCTTAATGAAAAAGTGTTTTTT. As protein: CASSPNGQGLNEKVFF.

The chain's CDR3 is CASSGRTRPSGNEQFF. CDR3 DNA: TGCGCCAGCAGCGGGAGGACACGTCCCTCCGGGAATGAGCAGTTCTTC. The chain is built from TRBV5-1 and TRBJ2-1; possible D gene TRBD2, 6 bases. The CDR3 loop spans 16 amino acids. The germline V gene has CDR1 SGHRS and CDR2 YFSETQ. Trimming left V 4 bases short and J 7 bases short, with 21 bases between.

Of note for this clonotype: Its ends do not fully match the called genes, so a read error is possible. This rearrangement joins TRBV5-6 to TRBJ1-5, with D maybe TRBD1 (6 bases). The CDR3 has 14 residues. Germline-derived CDR1 and CDR2 are SGHDT and YYEEEE. This CDR3 reads CASSYTGFQQRQHF. In DNA, the CDR3 is TGTGCCAGCAGCTATACAGGGTTTCAGCAGCGCCAGCATTTT.

J is TRBJ1-5 and V is TRBV29-1; no clear D gene. Trimming stripped 4 bases from V and 0 bases from J, with 7 bases between. The CDR3 covers 13 residues. Germline V CDR1 and CDR2: SQVTM, ANQGSEA. The CDR3 reads CSVVTNSNQPQHF. In DNA, the CDR3 is TGCAGCGTTGTCACAAATAGCAATCAGCCCCAGCATTTT.